One sample yielded the 20 T cell receptor beta chains listed below, sequenced in a study of CD8 T cells in ankylosing spondylitis. TCRdb independently ran MiXCR on the 5' RACE reads; one entry per CDR3 protein. The sample has roughly 160,000 distinct CDR3 sequences; approximately 9.9% are singletons. Sequencing was carried out using blood, either unsorted or a sorted T cell fraction (not recorded which). All receptors come from a female donor with ankylosing spondylitis or in good health (not recorded which).

This clonotype was seen a handful of times. V gene TRBV7-9 combines with J gene TRBJ1-5; unclear D gene. This CDR3 has 12 residues. Trimming pared 3 bases from V and 5 bases from J, leaving 5 bases between. Germline assignment: CDR1 SEHNR and CDR2 FQNEAQ (reference sequence). The CDR3 DNA follows: TGTGCCAGCAGCTTGAGTCATCAGCCCCAGCATTTT. Its translation: CASSLSHQPQHF.

Only a few counts were recorded for this clonotype. The chain uses TRBV7-9 and TRBJ2-7; either TRBD1 or TRBD2 may fit D (5 bases each). The CDR3 is 12 amino acids. Per the germline V gene, CDR1 is SEHNR and CDR2 is FQNEAQ (reference sequence). V was shortened by 4 bases and J by 5 bases, with 9 bases between the two germline ends. The CDR3 region has the DNA TGTGCCAGCAGCTCGGGACCCAACGAGCAGTACTTC. Its translation is CASSSGPNEQYF. Complete variable domain (other parts from reference TRBV7-9 and TRBJ2-7): DTGVSQNPRHKITKRGQNVTFRCDPISEHNRLYWYRQTLGQGPEFLTYFQNEAQLEKSRLLSDRFSAERPKGSFSTLEIQRTEQGDSAMYLCASSSGPNEQYFGPGTRLTVT.

Worth noting for this clonotype: One junction end does not reproduce the germline sequence, and a read error may be involved. This sequence joins TRBV4-2 and TRBJ2-1; 11 bases align to TRBD2. Germline CDR1 and CDR2: LGHNA and YNFKEQ. The CDR3 is made up of 13 amino acids. CDR3: CASSQDWGSGRGF. In DNA form, the CDR3 reads TGTGCCAGCAGCCAAGATTGGGGTAGCGGGAGGGGCTTC.

This clonotype was counted between two and nine times. V is TRBV5-1 and J is TRBJ2-7, with no clear D. With 0 bases removed from V and 6 bases from J, the gap between germline ends came to 16 bases. The CDR3 is made up of 15 amino acids. Germline V gene sequence: CDR1 SGHRS, CDR2 YFSETQ. This CDR3 reads CASSLGSYLPGEQYF. CDR3 nucleotides: TGCGCCAGCAGCTTGGGATCCTACCTCCCCGGCGAGCAGTACTTC.

The chain employs TRBV6-1 and TRBJ2-2; D not resolved. Trimming pared 7 bases from V and 5 bases from J, leaving 11 bases between. CDR1 and CDR2 from the germline V gene are MNHNS and SASEGT. CDR3 length: 13 amino acids. CDR3 nucleotide sequence: TGTGCCAGCACACCTAGAATGACCGGGGAGCTGTTTTTT. This sequence encodes CASTPRMTGELFF.

This clonotype appeared a few times. Here the CDR3 DNA reads TGTGCCAGTAGGCAACAGGGAGGAGATTTCTATGGCTACACCTTC. As protein: CASRQQGGDFYGYTF. The genes are TRBV19 and TRBJ1-2, with D perhaps TRBD1 (6 bases). Trimming left V 6 bases short and J 4 bases short, with 18 bases between. This CDR3 region has 15 residues. Germline CDR1 and CDR2: LNHDA and SQIVND (reference sequence).

There are many counts of this clonotype. This chain links TRBV29-1 with TRBJ1-5; TRBD1 matches 8 bases. The CDR3 is 12 amino acids. Trimming cost V 4 bases and J 4 bases; bases outside gene matches: 0. The germline gives CDR1 SQVTM, CDR2 ANQGSEA. CDR3: CSVGQGNQPQHF. The CDR3 DNA reads TGCAGCGTTGGACAGGGGAATCAGCCCCAGCATTTT.

This chain joins TRBV16 and TRBJ2-1; D call uncertain. CDR3 length equals 14 residues. The germline V gene has CDR1 KGHSY and CDR2 FQNENV. V lost 0 bases to trimming and J lost 9 bases, with 12 bases between them. The CDR3 bases are TGTGCCAGCAGCCAATCGGGCGTGGATCCTGAGCAGTTCTTC. Translating it yields CASSQSGVDPEQFF.

CDR3 bases: TGTGCCAGTACCTCGGGTAGCGGGAGCTATGAGCAGTTCTTC. Translating gives CASTSGSGSYEQFF. The genes are TRBV19 and TRBJ2-1; 9 nucleotides align to TRBD2. CDR3 length equals 14 residues. With V trimmed by 7 bases and J by 8 bases, 9 bases remained unmatched. Germline-derived CDR1 and CDR2 are LNHDA and SQIVND (reference sequence).

This chain uses TRBV6-5 with TRBJ2-7; perhaps TRBD2 as D (7 bases). The CDR3 length is 15 residues. Germline V lookup: CDR1 MNHEY, CDR2 SVGAGI. Trimming took 2 bases from V and 4 from J, leaving 15 bases between them. The CDR3 spells CASSYRGGGSYEQYF. The CDR3 DNA reads as TGTGCCAGCAGTTACCGCGGGGGCGGGTCATACGAGCAGTACTTC.

The chain employs TRBV4-3 and TRBJ2-3; 9 bases are shared with TRBD1. Trimming at V came to 3 bases and at J to 4 bases, leaving 17 bases not matched to a gene. CDR1 and CDR2 (germline): LGHNA, YSLEER. The CDR3 runs to 19 residues. The CDR3 coding sequence is TGCGCCAGCAGCCACCGAACCCCACGACAGGGGGTCCCTTCAGATACGCAGTATTTT. Its protein product is CASSHRTPRQGVPSDTQYF.

The V and J genes are TRBV7-9 and TRBJ2-3; 7 nucleotides align to TRBD2. This CDR3 comprises 15 residues. Trimming at V came to 4 bases and at J to 0 bases, leaving 4 bases not matched to a gene. In germline, CDR1 is SEHNR, CDR2 FQNEAQ (reference sequence). The CDR3 DNA sequence: TGTGCCAGCAGCTCCGCTAGCGGTAGCACAGATACGCAGTATTTT. This sequence encodes CASSSASGSTDTQYF.

The chain couples TRBV7-8 to TRBJ1-1; D unclear. Germline values: CDR1 SGHVS, CDR2 FQNEAQ. This CDR3 has 14 amino acids. Trimming took off 1 base at V and 5 bases at J, with 11 bases between the two ends. The CDR3 DNA reads as TGTGCCAGCAGCTTAGATGGGGTTGGGACTGAAGCTTTCTTT. The encoded protein is CASSLDGVGTEAFF. Full variable domain (rest looked up from reference TRBV7-8 and TRBJ1-1): GAGVSQSPRYKVAKRGQDVALRCDPISGHVSLFWYQQALGQGPEFLTYFQNEAQLDKSGLPSDRFFAERPEGSVSTLKIQRTQQEDSAVYLCASSLDGVGTEAFFGQGTRLTVV.

To note about this clonotype: An end of the junction differs from the germline gene, which may be a read error. This rearrangement joins TRBV4-3 to TRBJ2-2; D remains ambiguous. The CDR3 length is 15 residues. CDR1 is LGHNA and CDR2 is YSLEER in the germline V gene. The CDR3 bases are TGCACCAGCAGCCAAGATCGGACCTCTGGCGGGGAGCTGTTTTTT. Translated, it gives CTSSQDRTSGGELFF.

This clonotype was recorded at least ten times. The chain joins TRBV7-6 to TRBJ2-1; 8 bases are shared with TRBD2. This CDR3 is 15 amino acids long. In germline, CDR1 is SGHVS, CDR2 FNYEAQ. V lost 2 bases and J lost 4; bases outside the gene matches: 4. The CDR3 DNA follows: TGTGCCAGCAGCTTAAAGCGGGGGTTATACAATGAGCAGTTCTTC. This translates into CASSLKRGLYNEQFF.

This clonotype was picked up a small number of times. CDR3 DNA: TGTGCCAGCAGGGTTTCTAGCGGGGATACGCAGTATTTT. Protein sequence: CASRVSSGDTQYF. This chain joins TRBV2 and TRBJ2-3; 8 bases map to TRBD2. This CDR3 is 13 amino acids long. V was clipped by 6 bases and J by 6 bases; unmatched bases: 5. Germline CDR1 is SNHLY and CDR2 is FYNNEI.

The table lists this clonotype with a few counts. V usage is TRBV25-1 and J usage is TRBJ2-7; D is tentatively TRBD1 or TRBD2 (5 bases each). Deletions cut 4 bases from V and 4 bases from J, with 23 bases between. The CDR3 sequence is 17 residues long. Germline CDR1 reads MGHDK; CDR2 reads SYGVNS. The CDR3 spells CASSGHSRDRPGYEQYF. The CDR3 bases are TGTGCCAGCAGTGGCCACTCCCGGGACCGCCCTGGGTACGAGCAGTACTTC.

This chain links TRBV2 with TRBJ1-1, with D maybe TRBD1 (5 bases). This CDR3 has 14 amino acids. Germline CDR1 SNHLY, CDR2 FYNNEI. V was clipped by 6 bases and J by 6 bases, with 17 bases between them. CDR3 coding DNA: TGTGCCAGCAGAAGGGACGCCGGGGGAGCTGAAGCTTTCTTT. Protein sequence: CASRRDAGGAEAFF.

This clonotype was found many times. The rearrangement uses TRBV20-1 and TRBJ2-7; the D gene is possibly TRBD2 (5 bases). The germline V gene has CDR1 DFQATT and CDR2 SNEGSKA (reference sequence). This CDR3 has 14 residues. The ends were cut back, 6 bases at V and 2 bases at J, with 17 bases in the middle. The CDR3 DNA follows: TGCAGTGCCCTGAGGACTTCGTTGGCCTACGAGCAGTACTTC. Residues: CSALRTSLAYEQYF.

This clonotype was detected many times. The rearrangement links TRBV27 to TRBJ2-1, with D tentatively TRBD1 or TRBD2 (5 bases each). The CDR3 contains 12 residues. The V gene's germline CDR1 is MNHEY and CDR2 SMNVEV (reference sequence). The CDR3 sequence: CGVGGFYNEQFF. As DNA, the CDR3 is TGTGGGGTTGGGGGTTTCTACAATGAGCAGTTCTTC.